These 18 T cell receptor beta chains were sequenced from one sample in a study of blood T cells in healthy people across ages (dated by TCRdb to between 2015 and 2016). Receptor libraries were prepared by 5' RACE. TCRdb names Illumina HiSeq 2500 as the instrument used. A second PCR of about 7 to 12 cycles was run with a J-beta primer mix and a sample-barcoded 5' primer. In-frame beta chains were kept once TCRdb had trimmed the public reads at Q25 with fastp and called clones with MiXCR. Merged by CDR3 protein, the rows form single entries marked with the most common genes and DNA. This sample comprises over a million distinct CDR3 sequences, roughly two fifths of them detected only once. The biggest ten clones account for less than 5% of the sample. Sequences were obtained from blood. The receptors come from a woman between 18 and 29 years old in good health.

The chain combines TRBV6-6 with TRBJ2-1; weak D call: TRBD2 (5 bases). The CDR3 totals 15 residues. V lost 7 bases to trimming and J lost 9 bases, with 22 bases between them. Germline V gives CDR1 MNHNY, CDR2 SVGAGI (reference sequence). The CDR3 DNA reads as TGTGCCAGCACCTACAGAGGAACGCGGGTTAGTGAGCAGTTCTTC. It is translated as CASTYRGTRVSEQFF.

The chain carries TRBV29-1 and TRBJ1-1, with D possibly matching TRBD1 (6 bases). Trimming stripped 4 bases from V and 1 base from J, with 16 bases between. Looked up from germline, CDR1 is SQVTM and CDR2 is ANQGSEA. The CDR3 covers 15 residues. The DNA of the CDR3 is TGCAGCGTTGGTTCCACTCGGGGGGCGAACACTGAAGCTTTCTTT. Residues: CSVGSTRGANTEAFF.

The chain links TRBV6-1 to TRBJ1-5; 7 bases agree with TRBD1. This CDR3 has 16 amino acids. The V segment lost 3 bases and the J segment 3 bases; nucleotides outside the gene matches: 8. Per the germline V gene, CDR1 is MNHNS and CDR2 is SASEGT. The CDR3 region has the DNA TGTGCCAGCAGTGAGCGTCAGGGGGACTTCAATCAGCCCCAGCATTTT. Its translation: CASSERQGDFNQPQHF.

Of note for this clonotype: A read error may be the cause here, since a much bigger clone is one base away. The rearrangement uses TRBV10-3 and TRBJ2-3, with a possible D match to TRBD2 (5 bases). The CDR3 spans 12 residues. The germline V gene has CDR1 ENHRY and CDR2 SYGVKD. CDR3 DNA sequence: TGTCCCATCAGTGATGGAGCGAGGGCGCAGTATTTT. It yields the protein CPISDGARAQYF.

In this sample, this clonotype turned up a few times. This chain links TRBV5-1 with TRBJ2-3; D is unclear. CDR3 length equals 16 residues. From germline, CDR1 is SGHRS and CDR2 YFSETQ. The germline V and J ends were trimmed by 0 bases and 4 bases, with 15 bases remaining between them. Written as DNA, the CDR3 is TGCGCCAGCAGCTTGGGGTCCGGCGGACCTTCAGATACGCAGTATTTT. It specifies CASSLGSGGPSDTQYF.

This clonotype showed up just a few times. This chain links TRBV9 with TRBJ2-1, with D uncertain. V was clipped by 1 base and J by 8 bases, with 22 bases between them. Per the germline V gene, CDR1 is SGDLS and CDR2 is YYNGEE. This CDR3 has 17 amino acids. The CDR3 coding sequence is TGTGCCAGCAGCGTATCGTCGACGGGCCTAAATCCGGATGAGCAGTTCTTC. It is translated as CASSVSSTGLNPDEQFF.

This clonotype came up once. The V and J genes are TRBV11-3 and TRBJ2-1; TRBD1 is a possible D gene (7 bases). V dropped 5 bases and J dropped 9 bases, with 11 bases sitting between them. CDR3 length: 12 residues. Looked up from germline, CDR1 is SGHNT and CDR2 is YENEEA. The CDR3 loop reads CASSGQEGEQFF. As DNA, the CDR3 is TGTGCCAGCAGCGGACAGGAGGGTGAGCAGTTCTTC.

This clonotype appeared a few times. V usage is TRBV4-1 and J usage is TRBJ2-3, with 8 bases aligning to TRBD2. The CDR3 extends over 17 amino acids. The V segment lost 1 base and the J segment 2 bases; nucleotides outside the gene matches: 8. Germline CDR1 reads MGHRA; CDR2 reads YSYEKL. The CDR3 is CASSQVKRRGDTDTQYF. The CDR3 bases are TGCGCCAGCAGCCAAGTGAAACGGCGGGGGGACACAGATACGCAGTATTTT.

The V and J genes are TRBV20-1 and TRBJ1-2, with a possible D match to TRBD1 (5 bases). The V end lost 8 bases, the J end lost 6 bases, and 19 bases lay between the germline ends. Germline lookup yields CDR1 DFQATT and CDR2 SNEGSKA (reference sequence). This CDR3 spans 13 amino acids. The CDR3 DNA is TGCAGTACTACCCCGACAGACGGGGATGGCTACACCTTC. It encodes CSTTPTDGDGYTF.

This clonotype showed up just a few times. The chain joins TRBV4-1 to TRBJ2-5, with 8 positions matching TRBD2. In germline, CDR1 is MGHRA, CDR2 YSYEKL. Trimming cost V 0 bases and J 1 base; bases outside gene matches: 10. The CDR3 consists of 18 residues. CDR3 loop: CASSQDPAGELLQETQYF. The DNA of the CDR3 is TGCGCCAGCAGCCAAGATCCAGCGGGGGAGCTCCTCCAAGAGACCCAGTACTTC.

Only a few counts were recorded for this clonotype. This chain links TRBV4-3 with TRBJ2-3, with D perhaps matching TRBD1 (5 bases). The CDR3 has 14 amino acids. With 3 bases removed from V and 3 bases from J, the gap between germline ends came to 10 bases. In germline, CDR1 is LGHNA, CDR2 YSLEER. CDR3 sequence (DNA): TGCGCCAGCAGCCACCAGGGCAGAACAGATACGCAGTATTTT. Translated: CASSHQGRTDTQYF.

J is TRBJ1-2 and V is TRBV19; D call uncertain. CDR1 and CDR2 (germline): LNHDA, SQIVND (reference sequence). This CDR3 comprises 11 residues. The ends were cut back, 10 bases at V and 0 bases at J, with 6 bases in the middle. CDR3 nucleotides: TGTGCCACCGGGCCTAACTATGGCTACACCTTC. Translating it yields CATGPNYGYTF.

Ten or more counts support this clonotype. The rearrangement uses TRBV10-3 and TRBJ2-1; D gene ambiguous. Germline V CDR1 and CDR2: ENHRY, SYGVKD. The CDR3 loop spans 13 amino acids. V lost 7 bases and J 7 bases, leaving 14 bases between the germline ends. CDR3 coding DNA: TGTGCCATCACGGAGAGCCCTGGGAATGAGCAGTTCTTC. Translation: CAITESPGNEQFF.

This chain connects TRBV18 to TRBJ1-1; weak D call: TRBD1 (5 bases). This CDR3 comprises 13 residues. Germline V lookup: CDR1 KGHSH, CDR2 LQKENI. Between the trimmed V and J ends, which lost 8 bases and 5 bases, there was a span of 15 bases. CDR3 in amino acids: CASQGEGRTEAFF. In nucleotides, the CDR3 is TGTGCCAGCCAGGGAGAGGGGCGGACTGAAGCTTTCTTT.

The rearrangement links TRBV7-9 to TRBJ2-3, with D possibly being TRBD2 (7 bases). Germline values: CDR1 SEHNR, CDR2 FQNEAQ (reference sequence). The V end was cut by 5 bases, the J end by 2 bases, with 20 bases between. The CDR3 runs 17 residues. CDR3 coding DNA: TGTGCCAGCAGCCCGGGGGGCGGGTTAAAAGACACAGATACGCAGTATTTT. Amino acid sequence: CASSPGGGLKDTDTQYF. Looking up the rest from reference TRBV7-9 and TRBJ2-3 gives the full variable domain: DTGVSQNPRHKITKRGQNVTFRCDPISEHNRLYWYRQTLGQGPEFLTYFQNEAQLEKSRLLSDRFSAERPKGSFSTLEIQRTEQGDSAMYLCASSPGGGLKDTDTQYFGPGTRLTVL.

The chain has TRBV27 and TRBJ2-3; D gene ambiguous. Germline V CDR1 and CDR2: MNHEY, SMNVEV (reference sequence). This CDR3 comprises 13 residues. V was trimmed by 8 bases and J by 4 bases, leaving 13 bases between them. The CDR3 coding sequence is TGTGCCAGCCGTCCGGGTAACGCAGATACGCAGTATTTT. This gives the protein CASRPGNADTQYF.

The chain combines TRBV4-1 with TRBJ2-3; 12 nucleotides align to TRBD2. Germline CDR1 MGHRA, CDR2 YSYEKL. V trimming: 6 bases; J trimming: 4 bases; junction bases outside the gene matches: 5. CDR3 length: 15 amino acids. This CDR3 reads CASSLAGGQPDTQYF. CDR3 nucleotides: TGCGCCAGCAGTCTAGCGGGGGGGCAGCCAGATACGCAGTATTTT.

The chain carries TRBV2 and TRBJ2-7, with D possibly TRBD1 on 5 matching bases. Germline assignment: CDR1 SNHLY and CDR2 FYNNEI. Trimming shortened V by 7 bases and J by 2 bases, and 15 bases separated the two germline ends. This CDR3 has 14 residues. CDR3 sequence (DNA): TGTGCCAGCAAGGGGTCACTATGGGCCTACGAGCAGTACTTC. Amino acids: CASKGSLWAYEQYF.